The clone carrying this TCR beta chain has at least ten counts. Its specificity is unknown. The sample belongs to a study of beta chain bispecific antibodies for T cell cancers. General observations from the study: The leukemia cells, rather than normal T cells, gave most of the targeted TRBV signal.

The CDR3 is 14 amino acids. J was trimmed by 9 bases and V by 4 bases; bases with no gene match: 5. CDR1 and CDR2 from the germline V gene are SNHLY and FYNNEI. Expansion lasted 3 days, with either anti-CD3 antibody OKT3 or CD3/CD28 beads. Culture medium contained IL-2 at 85 to 100 IU/ml and IL-7 at about 5 ng/ml. One entry per CDR3 protein results from TCRdb running MiXCR on the 5' RACE reads. The sample has some 21,000 distinct CDR3 sequences, approximately 2.5% seen once. This TCR was sampled from a human donor in good health. Some clones in this sample may be carry-over from other donors' samples. J is TRBJ2-1 and V is TRBV2, with 11 bases identical to TRBD2. Material: healthy donor T cells cultured with leukemia cells. CDR3 sequence reads: CASSVSGGAREQFF. As DNA, the CDR3 is TGTGCCAGCAGTGTTAGCGGGGGGGCCCGTGAGCAGTTCTTC.